This T cell receptor (beta chain) was sequenced in a study of blood T cell repertoires in COVID-19. The V and J ends lost 3 bases and 0 bases, in that order; junction bases with no gene match: 5. The CDR3 runs 15 residues. From germline, CDR1 is LGHDT and CDR2 YNNKEL (reference sequence). The protocol was immunoSEQ multiplex PCR, while the TCRdb copy is restricted to in-frame clones and leaves out a portion. The sample holds hundreds of thousands of clones, more than 80% seen once. This clone is a singleton in its sample. This TCR was sampled from a man in his late teens or twenties who had recovered from COVID-19. Sequenced material: PBMCs or T cells enriched from blood (not recorded which). The chain has TRBV3-1 (or the pseudogene TRBV3-2) and TRBJ2-7; 7 nucleotides align to TRBD2. The CDR3 is CASSHGASGSYEQYF. CDR3 DNA sequence: TGTGCCAGCAGCCACGGGGCTAGCGGCTCCTACGAGCAGTACTTC.